The present entry profiles one TCR beta chain with its context. What it binds is not known. Germline V gives CDR1 MNHEY, CDR2 SVGAGI. With 6 bases removed from V and 2 bases from J, the gap between germline ends came to 5 bases. CDR3 length equals 12 residues. Every patient relapsed after autologous stem cell transplantation, and brentuximab vedotin exposure varied. Complete response, partial response or progressive disease were the best responses. This entry comes from a study of PD-1 blockade in classical Hodgkin lymphoma. Study in general: Patients were treated with nivolumab at 3 mg/kg, and this was given intravenously every 2 weeks. Study-level points and caveats: Relapsed/refractory patients reportedly had lower baseline diversity than newly diagnosed patients. Nothing has yet pinned down what causes the repertoire differences, possibly disease activity or prior therapy.

Data came from immunoSEQ multiplex PCR; TCRdb stores just in-frame clones and leaves some out. The sample consists of 60,000 or so clones, roughly nine tenths of them appearing once. This material consisted of peripheral blood mononuclear cells (PBMCs), taken at baseline. This chain connects TRBV6-5 to TRBJ1-3; D call uncertain. The sequence was collected from a human donor with classical Hodgkin lymphoma. The CDR3 DNA reads as TGTGCCAGCAGGGCGGCTGGAAACACCATATATTTT. Translation: CASRAAGNTIYF.